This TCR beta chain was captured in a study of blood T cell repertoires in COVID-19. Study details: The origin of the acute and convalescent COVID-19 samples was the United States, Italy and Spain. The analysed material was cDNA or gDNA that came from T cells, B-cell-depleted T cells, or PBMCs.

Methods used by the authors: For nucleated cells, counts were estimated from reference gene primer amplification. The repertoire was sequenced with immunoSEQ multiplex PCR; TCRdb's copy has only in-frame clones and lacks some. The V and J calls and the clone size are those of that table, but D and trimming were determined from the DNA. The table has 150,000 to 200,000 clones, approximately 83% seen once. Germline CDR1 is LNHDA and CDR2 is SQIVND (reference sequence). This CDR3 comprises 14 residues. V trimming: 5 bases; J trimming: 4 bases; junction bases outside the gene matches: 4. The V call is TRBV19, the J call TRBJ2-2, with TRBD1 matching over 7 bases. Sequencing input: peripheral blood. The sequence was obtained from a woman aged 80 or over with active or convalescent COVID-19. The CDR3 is CASSLTGPTGELFF. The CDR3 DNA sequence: TGTGCCAGTAGTTTGACAGGGCCCACCGGGGAGCTGTTTTTT. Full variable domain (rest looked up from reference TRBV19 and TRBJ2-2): DGGITQSPKYLFRKEGQNVTLSCEQNLNHDAMYWYRQDPGQGLRLIYYSQIVNDFQKGDIAEGYSVSREKKESFPLTVTSAQKNPTAFYLCASSLTGPTGELFFGEGSRLTVL.